The 30 T cell receptor beta chains below were found in one sample sequenced in a study of cytomegalovirus exposure and HLA in healthy donors. Primers: 60 Vbeta forward and 13 Jbeta reverse. Sequenced by immunoSEQ multiplex PCR; TCRdb stores in-frame clones only, minus some. Of about 120,000 clones listed, around 63% are singletons. The sample consisted of PBMCs. Receptor source: a man in his forties in good health and CMV-seropositive.

CDR3: CASVREAKNIQYF. CDR3 sequence (DNA): TGTGCCAGCGTTCGGGAGGCGAAAAACATTCAGTACTTC. The chain has TRBV2 and TRBJ2-4, with TRBD2 matching over 7 bases. This CDR3 is built from 13 residues. After removal of 8 bases from V and 4 bases from J, the junction contained 5 bases not matched to a gene. Germline V gene lookup returns CDR1 SNHLY and CDR2 FYNNEI.

V is TRBV29-1 and J is TRBJ2-7, with 7 bases lining up with TRBD1. Losses at the gene ends were 7 bases for V and 6 bases for J; bases not matched to a gene: 15. This CDR3 is 14 amino acids long. CDR1 and CDR2 from the germline V gene are SQVTM and ANQGSEA. Here the CDR3 DNA reads TGCAGCGGTATGAACCTGGGACAGTTCGGCGAGCAGTACTTC. Translating gives CSGMNLGQFGEQYF.

The chain carries TRBV11-2 and TRBJ2-7; D may be TRBD1 (6 bases). V lost 1 base, J lost 1 base, and 11 bases lay in between. The CDR3 has 15 amino acids. Germline CDR1 SGHAT, CDR2 FQNNGV. CDR3 sequence reads: CASSLGPDSSYEQYF. DNA for the CDR3: TGTGCCAGCAGCTTAGGTCCGGACAGTTCCTACGAGCAGTACTTC.

A word on this clone: One end of the junction does not line up with germline, which may come from a read error. The same CDR3 arises from other DNA sequences in this sample as well. The J gene is TRBJ1-2, the V gene TRBV9; 7 positions match TRBD1. Germline CDR1 reads SGDLS; CDR2 reads YYNGEE. CDR3 length: 19 amino acids. CDR3 amino acids: CASSVANGQAAGGIRGYTF. The CDR3 DNA sequence: TGCGCCAGCAGCGTAGCAAATGGACAGGCCGCGGGGGGAATCCGTGGCTACACCTTC. The full variable domain, with the rest looked up from reference TRBV9 and TRBJ1-2, is DSGVTQTPKHLITATGQRVTLRCSPRSGDLSVYWYQQSLDQGLQFLIQYYNGEERAKGNILERFSAQQFPDLHSELNLSSLELGDSALYFCASSVANGQAAGGIRGYTFGSGTRLTVV.

This clone has more than one count but fewer than ten. V is TRBV9 and J is TRBJ1-2, with D possibly TRBD1 on 6 matching bases. This CDR3 comprises 14 residues. Per germline, CDR1 SGDLS and CDR2 YYNGEE. Trimming pared 0 bases from V and 3 bases from J, leaving 9 bases between. The CDR3 region has the DNA TGTGCCAGCAGCGTAGGTCCAGGGGACTATGGCTACACCTTC. Its protein product is CASSVGPGDYGYTF.

V and J are TRBV28 and TRBJ2-3, with D tentatively TRBD2 (7 bases). CDR3 length: 15 amino acids. Germline V gene data show CDR1 as MDHEN and CDR2 as SYDVKM. V shed 2 bases and J shed 1 base, with 10 bases lying between them. The CDR3 spells CASSLRGAGTDTQYF. The CDR3 DNA reads as TGTGCCAGCAGTTTACGGGGGGCCGGCACAGATACGCAGTATTTT.

The chain couples TRBV28 to TRBJ1-1; D might be TRBD1 (6 bases). Germline V CDR1 and CDR2: MDHEN, SYDVKM. With 3 bases removed from V and 0 bases from J, the gap between germline ends came to 8 bases. The CDR3 is 14 residues long. In DNA, the CDR3 is TGTGCCAGCAGTTTCCAGGGGCTGAACACTGAAGCTTTCTTT. Translated, it gives CASSFQGLNTEAFF. Using reference TRBV28 and TRBJ1-1 for the parts outside the CDR3, the full variable domain is DVKVTQSSRYLVKRTGEKVFLECVQDMDHENMFWYRQDPGLGLRLIYFSYDVKMKEKGDIPEGYSVSREKKERFSLILESASTNQTSMYLCASSFQGLNTEAFFGQGTRLTVV.

This clone was recorded at least ten times. The chain joins TRBV5-6 to TRBJ2-7, with TRBD1 identical over 9 bases. V lost 4 bases and J lost 5; bases outside the gene matches: 7. The length of the CDR3 is 14 residues. The V gene's germline CDR1 is SGHDT and CDR2 YYEEEE. CDR3 nucleotide sequence: TGTGCCAGCAGCCTAGGGGACAGGGCCCACGAGCAGTACTTC. Its protein is CASSLGDRAHEQYF.

V usage is TRBV5-6 and J usage is TRBJ1-2; D gene unclear. The CDR3 has 15 amino acids. CDR1 and CDR2 (germline): SGHDT, YYEEEE. Trimming cost V 4 bases and J 0 bases, with 13 bases left between them. CDR3: CASSLKQVANYGYTF. CDR3 DNA sequence: TGTGCCAGCAGCCTCAAGCAGGTAGCTAACTATGGCTACACCTTC.

This clone came up a few times. This rearrangement joins TRBV7-2 to TRBJ1-5, with 8 bases fitting TRBD1. The CDR3 length is 16 residues. Germline CDR1 and CDR2: SGHTA and FQGNSA. The J segment lost 2 bases and the V segment lost 4 bases, leaving 7 bases of the junction unmatched. The chain's CDR3 is CASSSDRAIRNQPQHF. For the CDR3, the DNA is TGTGCCAGCAGCTCGGACAGGGCAATTCGCAATCAGCCCCAGCATTTT.

This clone was seen only once. CDR3 nucleotide sequence: TGTGCCACCAGCAGAGATCCCGGAGGGGGGGTCGGAAACACCATATATTTT. Its translation: CATSRDPGGGVGNTIYF. The chain couples TRBV15 to TRBJ1-3, with TRBD1 as a possible D gene (6 bases). Germline CDR1 LNHNV, CDR2 YYDKDF (reference sequence). The CDR3 runs to 17 residues. Trimming took 0 bases from V and 4 from J, leaving 16 bases between them.

This chain joins TRBV14 and TRBJ2-2; 11 bases align to TRBD2. This CDR3 comprises 16 residues. Per the germline V gene, CDR1 is SGHDN and CDR2 is FVKESK. The J segment lost 4 bases and the V segment lost 5 bases, leaving 6 bases of the junction unmatched. In nucleotides, the CDR3 is TGTGCCAGCAGCTCTCCAGGACTAGCGGGCACCGGGGAGCTGTTTTTT. Residues: CASSSPGLAGTGELFF.

The rearrangement links TRBV5-6 to TRBJ2-7; weak D call: TRBD2 (5 bases). The CDR3 runs to 16 residues. V was clipped by 1 base and J by 5 bases, with 19 bases between them. Germline loops: CDR1 SGHDT, CDR2 YYEEEE. The CDR3 region has the DNA TGTGCCAGCAGCTTGAGCGGACTCTTACCTGGGCACGAGCAGTACTTC. Residues: CASSLSGLLPGHEQYF.

This chain links TRBV6-6 with TRBJ1-2; D is unresolved. Between the trimmed V and J ends, which lost 0 bases and 5 bases, there was a span of 13 bases. Germline V gene data show CDR1 as MNHNY and CDR2 as SVGAGI (reference sequence). The CDR3 covers 15 residues. The CDR3 here is CASSYSPNAGYGYTF. The CDR3, as DNA: TGTGCCAGCAGTTACTCCCCTAACGCGGGGTATGGCTACACCTTC.

J is TRBJ1-2 and V is TRBV7-9; the match to TRBD1 covers 8 bases. Germline V gives CDR1 SEHNR, CDR2 FQNEAQ (reference sequence). The CDR3 runs 13 residues. Losses at the gene ends were 5 bases for V and 3 bases for J; bases not matched to a gene: 2. Here the CDR3 reads CASSMTGDYGYTF. The CDR3 coding sequence is TGTGCCAGCAGCATGACAGGGGACTATGGCTACACCTTC.

The V and J genes are TRBV4-3 and TRBJ2-2; D perhaps matches TRBD1 (5 bases). Trimming shortened V by 2 bases and J by 7 bases, and 14 bases separated the two germline ends. In germline, CDR1 is LGHNA, CDR2 YSLEER. This CDR3 has 15 amino acids. CDR3 sequence (DNA): TGCGCCAGCAGCCAATCCAGGGAAGGTGGCGGGGAGCTGTTTTTT. Translated: CASSQSREGGGELFF.

This chain links TRBV5-1 with TRBJ2-1; no clear D gene. The CDR3 totals 15 residues. The V gene's germline CDR1 is SGHRS and CDR2 YFSETQ. Between the trimmed V and J ends, which lost 0 bases and 3 bases, there was a span of 10 bases. CDR3 sequence: CASSLEYNSYNEQFF. CDR3 sequence (DNA): TGCGCCAGCAGCTTGGAATATAACAGCTACAATGAGCAGTTCTTC.

This clone was seen only once. This chain joins TRBV27 and TRBJ1-6; TRBD1 matches at 9 bases. The CDR3 is made up of 16 amino acids. Per the germline V gene, CDR1 is MNHEY and CDR2 is SMNVEV (reference sequence). Losses at the gene ends were 2 bases for V and 7 bases for J; bases not matched to a gene: 6. The CDR3 region has the DNA TGTGCCAGCAGTTTAAGGGGACAGGGACGGAATTCACCCCTCCACTTT. It yields the protein CASSLRGQGRNSPLHF.

This chain connects TRBV4-1 to TRBJ2-3; TRBD2 agrees at 13 bases. Germline values: CDR1 MGHRA, CDR2 YSYEKL. The trim removed 5 bases at V and 0 bases at J, leaving 5 bases unmatched. The CDR3 has 17 amino acids. CDR3 coding DNA: TGCGCCAGCAGCTTTACTAGCGGGGGGGGCAGCACAGATACGCAGTATTTT. Its translation is CASSFTSGGGSTDTQYF.

This chain joins TRBV5-8 and TRBJ2-5; 11 bases match TRBD2. Germline-derived CDR1 and CDR2 are SGHTS and YDEGEE. This CDR3 has 16 amino acids. The V segment lost 2 bases and the J segment 4 bases; nucleotides outside the gene matches: 7. CDR3 bases: TGTGCCAGCAGCTTCTATAGCGGGGGGGCCGGAGAGACCCAGTACTTC. As protein: CASSFYSGGAGETQYF.

The genes are TRBV2 and TRBJ2-7; possibly TRBD1 for D (6 bases). This CDR3 spans 11 amino acids. V was shortened by 8 bases and J by 6 bases, with 11 bases between the two germline ends. CDR1 SNHLY and CDR2 FYNNEI come from the germline V gene. CDR3 nucleotides: TGTGCCAGCGCAGGGGAGTTCGAGCAGTACTTC. Translation: CASAGEFEQYF.

This chain joins TRBV7-2 and TRBJ2-3; 12 bases are a match to TRBD2. The CDR3 runs 16 residues. CDR1 and CDR2 (germline): SGHTA, FQGNSA. Trimming at V came to 5 bases and at J to 7 bases, leaving 10 bases not matched to a gene. DNA of the CDR3: TGTGCCAGCAGCCCCCTAGCGGGGGGGGACTCAAATACGCAGTATTTT. Translated: CASSPLAGGDSNTQYF.

About this clone itself: Other DNA variants within this sample encode the same CDR3. The rearrangement links TRBV5-1 to TRBJ1-4, with D unresolved. CDR1 SGHRS and CDR2 YFSETQ come from the germline V gene. The CDR3 runs 15 residues. The V end was cut by 8 bases, the J end by 0 bases, with 14 bases between. The CDR3 reads CASSREFATNEKLFF. CDR3 bases: TGCGCCAGTAGCCGCGAGTTTGCAACTAATGAAAAACTGTTTTTT.

The CDR3 is CAISDSLTTNTGELFF. CDR3 coding DNA: TGTGCCATCAGTGATTCGCTGACAACGAACACCGGGGAGCTGTTTTTT. V is TRBV10-3 and J is TRBJ2-2; D remains unclear. V lost 3 bases to trimming and J lost 0 bases, with 11 bases between them. Germline lookup yields CDR1 ENHRY and CDR2 SYGVKD. This CDR3 has 16 residues.

The chain joins TRBV28 to TRBJ2-1; D gene ambiguous. The CDR3 length is 11 residues. In germline, CDR1 is MDHEN, CDR2 SYDVKM. Trimming left V 3 bases short and J 8 bases short, with 5 bases between. The CDR3 nucleotides read TGTGCCAGCAGTTTGTTAGATGAGCAGTTCTTC. As protein: CASSLLDEQFF.

J is TRBJ2-7 and V is TRBV29-1; 9 bases fit TRBD2. The V gene end was trimmed by 6 bases and the J gene end by 7 bases; junction bases not matched to a gene: 16. The CDR3 covers 15 residues. The germline CDR1 and CDR2 sequences are SQVTM and ANQGSEA. The CDR3 region is CSVAPAASGDREQYF. In DNA, the CDR3 is TGCAGCGTCGCGCCGGCCGCTAGCGGGGACCGGGAGCAGTACTTC.

V gene TRBV27 combines with J gene TRBJ1-1; 7 nucleotides align to TRBD1. V lost 3 bases, J lost 0 bases, and 4 bases stayed unmatched. CDR3 length: 15 amino acids. CDR1 is MNHEY, CDR2 SMNVEV, per germline (reference sequence). The CDR3 sequence: CASSLSGQMNTEAFF. CDR3 sequence (DNA): TGTGCCAGCAGTTTGTCGGGACAGATGAACACTGAAGCTTTCTTT.

The sample holds one count of this clone. This chain links TRBV2 with TRBJ1-1; 8 bases fit TRBD1. V trimming: 6 bases; J trimming: 3 bases; junction bases outside the gene matches: 9. Germline V CDR1 and CDR2: SNHLY, FYNNEI. The CDR3 runs to 15 residues. CDR3 in DNA: TGTGCCAGCAGAATTACAGGGGGTGTGTACACTGAAGCTTTCTTT. Protein sequence: CASRITGGVYTEAFF.

The rearrangement links TRBV29-1 to TRBJ1-1; TRBD1 might be the D (5 bases). From germline, CDR1 is SQVTM and CDR2 ANQGSEA. The CDR3 sequence is 14 residues long. The V end was cut by 5 bases, the J end by 1 base, with 14 bases between. CDR3 in amino acids: CSVFPVGQNTEAFF. CDR3 bases: TGCAGCGTTTTCCCCGTCGGACAGAACACTGAAGCTTTCTTT.

The chain carries TRBV7-9 and TRBJ2-5, with 8 positions matching TRBD1. Germline lookup yields CDR1 SEHNR and CDR2 FQNEAQ (reference sequence). The CDR3 loop spans 14 amino acids. V lost 9 bases, J lost 4 bases, and 10 bases stayed unmatched. CDR3 bases: TGTGCCAGGAGTCACAGGGGGTGTAGAGAGACCCAGTACTTC. This translates into CARSHRGCRETQYF.